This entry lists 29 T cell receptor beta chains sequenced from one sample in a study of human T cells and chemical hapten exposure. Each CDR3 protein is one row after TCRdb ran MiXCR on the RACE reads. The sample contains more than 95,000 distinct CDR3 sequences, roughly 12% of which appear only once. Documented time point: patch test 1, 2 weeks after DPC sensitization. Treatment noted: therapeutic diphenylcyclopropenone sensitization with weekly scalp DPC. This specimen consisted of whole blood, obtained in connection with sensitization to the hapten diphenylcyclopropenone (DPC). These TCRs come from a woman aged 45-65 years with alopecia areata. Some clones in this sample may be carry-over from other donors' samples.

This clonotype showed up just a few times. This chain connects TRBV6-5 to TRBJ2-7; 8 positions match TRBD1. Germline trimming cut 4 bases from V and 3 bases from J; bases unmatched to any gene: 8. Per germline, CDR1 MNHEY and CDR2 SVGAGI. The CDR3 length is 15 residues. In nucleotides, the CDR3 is TGTGCCAGCAGTTCCACGGGACAGGCCTTCTACGAGCAGTACTTC. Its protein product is CASSSTGQAFYEQYF.

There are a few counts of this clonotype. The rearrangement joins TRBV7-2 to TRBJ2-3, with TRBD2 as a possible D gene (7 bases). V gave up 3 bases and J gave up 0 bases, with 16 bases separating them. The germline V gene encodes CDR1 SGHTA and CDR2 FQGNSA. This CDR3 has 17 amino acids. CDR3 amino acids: CASSFWGAGASTDTQYF. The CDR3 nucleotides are TGTGCCAGCAGCTTCTGGGGTGCGGGGGCTAGCACAGATACGCAGTATTTT.

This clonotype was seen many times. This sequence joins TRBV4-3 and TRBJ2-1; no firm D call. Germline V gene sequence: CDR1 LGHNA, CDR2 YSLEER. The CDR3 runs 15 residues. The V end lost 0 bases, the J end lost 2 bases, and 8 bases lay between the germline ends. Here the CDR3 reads CASSQDYTTYNEQFF. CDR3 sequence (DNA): TGCGCCAGCAGCCAAGATTATACTACCTACAATGAGCAGTTCTTC.

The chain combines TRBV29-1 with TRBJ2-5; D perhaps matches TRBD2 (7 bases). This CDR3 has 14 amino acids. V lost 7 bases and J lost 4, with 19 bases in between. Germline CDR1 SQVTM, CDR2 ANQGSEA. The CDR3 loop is CSGGVAGEGETQYF. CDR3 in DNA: TGCAGCGGAGGTGTGGCAGGGGAGGGAGAGACCCAGTACTTC. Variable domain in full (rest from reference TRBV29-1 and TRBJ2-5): SAVISQKPSRDICQRGTSLTIQCQVDSQVTMMFWYRQQPGQSLTLIATANQGSEATYESGFVIDKFPISRPNLTFSTLTVSNMSPEDSSIYLCSGGVAGEGETQYFGPGTRLLVL.

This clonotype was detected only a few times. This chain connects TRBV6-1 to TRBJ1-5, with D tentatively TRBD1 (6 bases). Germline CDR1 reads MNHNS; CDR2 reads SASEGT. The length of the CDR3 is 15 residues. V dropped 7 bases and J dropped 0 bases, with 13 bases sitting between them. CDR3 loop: CASKGRGSSNQPQHF. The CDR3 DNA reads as TGTGCCAGCAAGGGGAGGGGGAGTAGCAATCAGCCCCAGCATTTT.

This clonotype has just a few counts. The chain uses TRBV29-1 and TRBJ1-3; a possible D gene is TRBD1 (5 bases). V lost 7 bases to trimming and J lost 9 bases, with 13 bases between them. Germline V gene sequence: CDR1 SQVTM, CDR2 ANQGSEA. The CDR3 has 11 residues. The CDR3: CSGRDVSTIYF. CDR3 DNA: TGCAGCGGCCGGGACGTCTCCACCATATATTTT.

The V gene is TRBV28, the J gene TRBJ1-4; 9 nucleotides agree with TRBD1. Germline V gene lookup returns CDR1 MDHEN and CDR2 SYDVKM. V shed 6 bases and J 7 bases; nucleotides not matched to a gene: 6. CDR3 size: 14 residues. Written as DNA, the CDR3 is TGTGCCAGCAGATCCGACAGGGGGGGTGAAAAACTGTTTTTT. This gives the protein CASRSDRGGEKLFF.

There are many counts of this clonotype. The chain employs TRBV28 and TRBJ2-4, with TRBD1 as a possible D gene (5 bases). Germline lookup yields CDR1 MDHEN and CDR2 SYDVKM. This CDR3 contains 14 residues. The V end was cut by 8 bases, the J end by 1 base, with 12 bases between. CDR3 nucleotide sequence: TGTGCCAGCGGGGCGCATGTGGCCAAAAACATTCAGTACTTC. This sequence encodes CASGAHVAKNIQYF.

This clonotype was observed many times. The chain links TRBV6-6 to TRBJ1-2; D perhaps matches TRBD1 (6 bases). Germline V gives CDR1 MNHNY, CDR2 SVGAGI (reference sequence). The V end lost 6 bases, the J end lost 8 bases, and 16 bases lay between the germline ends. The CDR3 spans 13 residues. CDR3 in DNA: TGTGCCAGCAGCCAGACAGGAGCGGACGGCTACACCTTC. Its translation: CASSQTGADGYTF.

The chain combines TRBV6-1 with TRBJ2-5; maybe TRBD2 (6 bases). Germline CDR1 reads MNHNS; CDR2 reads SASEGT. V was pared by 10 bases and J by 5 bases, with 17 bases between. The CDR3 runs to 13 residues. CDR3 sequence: CAIGDSTLETQYF. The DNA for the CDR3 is TGTGCCATTGGGGACTCCACGTTGGAGACCCAGTACTTC.

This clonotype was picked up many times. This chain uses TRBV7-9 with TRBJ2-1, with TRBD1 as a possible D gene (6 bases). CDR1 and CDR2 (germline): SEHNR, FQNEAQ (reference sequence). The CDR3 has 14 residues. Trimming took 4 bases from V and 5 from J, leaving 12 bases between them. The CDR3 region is CASSWAGANNEQFF. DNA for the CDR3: TGTGCCAGCAGCTGGGCAGGGGCCAACAATGAGCAGTTCTTC.

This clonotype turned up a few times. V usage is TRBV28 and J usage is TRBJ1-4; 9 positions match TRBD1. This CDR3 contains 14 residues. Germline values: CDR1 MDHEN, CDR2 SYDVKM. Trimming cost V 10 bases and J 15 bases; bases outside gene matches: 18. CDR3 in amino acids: CATSQGQGSSGVFF. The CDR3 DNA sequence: TGTGCCACCTCTCAGGGACAGGGTTCCTCCGGGGTGTTTTTT.

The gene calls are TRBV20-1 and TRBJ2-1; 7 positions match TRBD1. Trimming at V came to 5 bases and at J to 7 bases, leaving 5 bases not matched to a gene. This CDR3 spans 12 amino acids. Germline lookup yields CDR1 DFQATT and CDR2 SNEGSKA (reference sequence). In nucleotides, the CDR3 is TGCAGTGCTCACAGGGGTGGGAATGAGCAGTTCTTC. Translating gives CSAHRGGNEQFF.

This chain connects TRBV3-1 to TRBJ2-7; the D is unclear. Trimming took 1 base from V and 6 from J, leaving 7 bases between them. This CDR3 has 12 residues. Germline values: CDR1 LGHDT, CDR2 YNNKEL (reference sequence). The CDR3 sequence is CASSQAPLEQYF. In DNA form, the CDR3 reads TGTGCCAGCAGCCAAGCACCCCTCGAGCAGTACTTC.

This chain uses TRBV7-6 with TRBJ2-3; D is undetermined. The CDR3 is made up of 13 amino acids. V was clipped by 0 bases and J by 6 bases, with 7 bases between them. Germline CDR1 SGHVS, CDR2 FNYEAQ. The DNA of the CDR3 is TGTGCCAGCAGCTTAGCAGTTGGGGATACGCAGTATTTT. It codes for CASSLAVGDTQYF. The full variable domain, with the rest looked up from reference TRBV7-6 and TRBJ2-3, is GAGVSQSPRYKVTKRGQDVALRCDPISGHVSLYWYRQALGQGPEFLTYFNYEAQQDKSGLPNDRFSAERPEGSISTLTIQRTEQRDSAMYRCASSLAVGDTQYFGPGTRLTVL.

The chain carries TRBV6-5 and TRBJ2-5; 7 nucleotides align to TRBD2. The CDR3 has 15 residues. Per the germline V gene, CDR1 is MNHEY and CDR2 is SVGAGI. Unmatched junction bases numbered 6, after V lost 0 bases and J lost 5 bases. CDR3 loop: CASSYSAGVRETQYF. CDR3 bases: TGTGCCAGCAGTTACTCGGCGGGGGTGCGGGAGACCCAGTACTTC.

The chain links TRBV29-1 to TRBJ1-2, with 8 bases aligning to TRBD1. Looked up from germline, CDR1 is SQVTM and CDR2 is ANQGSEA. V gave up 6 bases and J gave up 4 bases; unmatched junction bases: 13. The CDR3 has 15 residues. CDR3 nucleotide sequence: TGCAGCGTCCAAACCGGACAGGGAAACTTCTATGGCTACACCTTC. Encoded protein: CSVQTGQGNFYGYTF.

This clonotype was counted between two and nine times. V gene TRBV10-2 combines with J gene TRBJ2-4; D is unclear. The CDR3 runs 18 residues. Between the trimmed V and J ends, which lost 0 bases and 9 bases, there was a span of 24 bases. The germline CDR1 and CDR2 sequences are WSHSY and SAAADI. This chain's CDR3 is CASSESTQGPWQNGIQYF. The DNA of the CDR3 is TGCGCCAGCAGTGAGTCGACTCAAGGCCCTTGGCAAAATGGCATTCAGTACTTC.

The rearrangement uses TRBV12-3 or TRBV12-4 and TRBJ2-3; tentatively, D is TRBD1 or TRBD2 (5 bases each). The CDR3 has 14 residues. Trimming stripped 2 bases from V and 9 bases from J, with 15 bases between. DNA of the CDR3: TGTGCCAGCAGTTTATCGGGGTCTGAGGGGACGCAGTATTTT. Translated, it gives CASSLSGSEGTQYF.

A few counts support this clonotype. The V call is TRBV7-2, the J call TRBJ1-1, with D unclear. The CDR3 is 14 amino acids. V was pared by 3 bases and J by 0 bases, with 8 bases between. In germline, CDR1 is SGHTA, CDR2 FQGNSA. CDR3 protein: CASSFNGMNTEAFF. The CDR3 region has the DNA TGTGCCAGCAGCTTTAACGGTATGAACACTGAAGCTTTCTTT.

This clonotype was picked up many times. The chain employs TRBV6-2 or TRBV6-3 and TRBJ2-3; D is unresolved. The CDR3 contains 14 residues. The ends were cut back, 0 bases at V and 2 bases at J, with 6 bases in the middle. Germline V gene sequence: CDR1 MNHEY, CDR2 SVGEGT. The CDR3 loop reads CASSYSSPTDTQYF. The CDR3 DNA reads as TGTGCCAGCAGTTACTCCAGCCCCACAGATACGCAGTATTTT.

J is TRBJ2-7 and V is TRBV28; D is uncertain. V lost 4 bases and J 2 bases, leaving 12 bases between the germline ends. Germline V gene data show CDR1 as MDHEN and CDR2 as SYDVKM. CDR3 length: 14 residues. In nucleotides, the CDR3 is TGTGCCAGCAGTTACCGACACCTAGCCTACGAGCAGTACTTC. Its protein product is CASSYRHLAYEQYF.

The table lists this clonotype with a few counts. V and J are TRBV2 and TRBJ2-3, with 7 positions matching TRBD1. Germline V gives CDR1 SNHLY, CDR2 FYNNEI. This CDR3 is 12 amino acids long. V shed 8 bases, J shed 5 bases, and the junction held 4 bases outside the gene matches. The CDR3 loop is CASANRGDTQYF. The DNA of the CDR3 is TGTGCCAGCGCAAACAGGGGAGATACGCAGTATTTT. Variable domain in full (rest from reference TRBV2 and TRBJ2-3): EPEVTQTPSHQVTQMGQEVILRCVPISNHLYFYWYRQILGQKVEFLVSFYNNEISEKSEIFDDQFSVERPDGSNFTLKIRSTKLEDSAMYFCASANRGDTQYFGPGTRLTVL.

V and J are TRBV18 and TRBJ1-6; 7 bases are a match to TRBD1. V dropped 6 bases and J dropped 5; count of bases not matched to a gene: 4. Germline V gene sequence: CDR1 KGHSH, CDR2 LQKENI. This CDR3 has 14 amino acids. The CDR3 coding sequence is TGTGCCAGCTCCTCGACAGGGAATAATTCACCCCTCCACTTT. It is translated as CASSSTGNNSPLHF.

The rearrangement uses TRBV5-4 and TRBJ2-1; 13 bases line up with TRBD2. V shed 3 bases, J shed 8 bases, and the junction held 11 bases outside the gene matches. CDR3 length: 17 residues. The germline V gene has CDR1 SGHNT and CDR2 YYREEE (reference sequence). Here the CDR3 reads CASSSGRTSGSVDEQFF. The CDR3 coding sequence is TGTGCCAGCAGCTCGGGCAGGACTAGCGGGAGTGTGGATGAGCAGTTCTTC. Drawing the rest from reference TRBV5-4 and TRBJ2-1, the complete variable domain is ETGVTQSPTHLIKTRGQQVTLRCSSQSGHNTVSWYQQALGQGPQFIFQYYREEENGRGNFPPRFSGLQFPNYSSELNVNALELDDSALYLCASSSGRTSGSVDEQFFGPGTRLTVL.

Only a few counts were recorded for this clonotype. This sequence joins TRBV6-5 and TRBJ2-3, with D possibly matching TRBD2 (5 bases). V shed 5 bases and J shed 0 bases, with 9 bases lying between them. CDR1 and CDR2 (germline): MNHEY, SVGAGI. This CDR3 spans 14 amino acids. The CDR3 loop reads CASSRGISTDTQYF. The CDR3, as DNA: TGTGCCAGCAGTCGGGGAATTAGCACAGATACGCAGTATTTT.

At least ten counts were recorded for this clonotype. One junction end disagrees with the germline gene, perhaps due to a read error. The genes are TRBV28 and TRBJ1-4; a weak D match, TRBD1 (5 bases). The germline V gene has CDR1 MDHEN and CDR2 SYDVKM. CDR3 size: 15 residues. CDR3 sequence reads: CASSPSTEVDEKVFF. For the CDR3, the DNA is TGTGCCAGCAGTCCATCGACAGAAGTAGACGAAAAAGTGTTTTTT.

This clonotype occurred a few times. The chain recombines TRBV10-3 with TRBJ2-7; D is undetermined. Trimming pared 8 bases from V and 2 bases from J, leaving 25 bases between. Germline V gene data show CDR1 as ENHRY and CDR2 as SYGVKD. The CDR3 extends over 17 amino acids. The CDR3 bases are TGTGCCATCCACAACCCCTCCTATCCGCTCTGGACCTACGAGCAGTACTTC. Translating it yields CAIHNPSYPLWTYEQYF.

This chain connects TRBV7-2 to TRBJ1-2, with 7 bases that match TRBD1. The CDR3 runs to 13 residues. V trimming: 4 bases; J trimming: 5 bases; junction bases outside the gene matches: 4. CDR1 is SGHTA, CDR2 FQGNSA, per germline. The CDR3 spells CASSSDRQYGYTF. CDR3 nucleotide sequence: TGTGCCAGCAGCTCGGACAGGCAATATGGCTACACCTTC.